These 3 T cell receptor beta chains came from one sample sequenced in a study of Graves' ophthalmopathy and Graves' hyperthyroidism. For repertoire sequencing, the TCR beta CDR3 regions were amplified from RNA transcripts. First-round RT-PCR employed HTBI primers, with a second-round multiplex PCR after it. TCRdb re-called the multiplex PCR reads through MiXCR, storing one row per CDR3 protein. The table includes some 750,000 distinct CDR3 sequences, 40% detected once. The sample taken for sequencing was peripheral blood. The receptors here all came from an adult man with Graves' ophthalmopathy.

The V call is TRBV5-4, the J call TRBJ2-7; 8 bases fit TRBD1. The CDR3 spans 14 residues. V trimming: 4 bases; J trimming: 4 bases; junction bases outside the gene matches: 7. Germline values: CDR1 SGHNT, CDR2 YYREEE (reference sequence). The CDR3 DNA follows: TGTGCCAGCAGCGGGGGACAGGCAACATACGAGCAGTACTTC. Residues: CASSGGQATYEQYF. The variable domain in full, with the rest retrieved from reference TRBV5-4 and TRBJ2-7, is ETGVTQSPTHLIKTRGQQVTLRCSSQSGHNTVSWYQQALGQGPQFIFQYYREEENGRGNFPPRFSGLQFPNYSSELNVNALELDDSALYLCASSGGQATYEQYFGPGTRLTVT.

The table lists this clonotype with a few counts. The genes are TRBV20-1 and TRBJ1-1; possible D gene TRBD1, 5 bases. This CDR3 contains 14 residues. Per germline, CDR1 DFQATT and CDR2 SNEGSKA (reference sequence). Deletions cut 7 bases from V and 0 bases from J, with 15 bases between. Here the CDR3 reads CSGGEGPMNTEAFF. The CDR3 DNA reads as TGCAGTGGAGGGGAGGGACCCATGAACACTGAAGCTTTCTTT.

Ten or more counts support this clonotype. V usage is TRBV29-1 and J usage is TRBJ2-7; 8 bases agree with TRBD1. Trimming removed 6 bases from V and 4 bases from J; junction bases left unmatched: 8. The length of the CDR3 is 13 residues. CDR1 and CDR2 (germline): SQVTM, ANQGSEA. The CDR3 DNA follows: TGCAGCGTGGAGGACAGGGCCCTTTACGAGCAGTACTTC. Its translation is CSVEDRALYEQYF.